These 7 T cell receptor beta chains share one sample of origin, sequenced in a study of sequential checkpoint blockade in melanoma. Generated by immunoSEQ multiplex PCR, the TCRdb table keeps only in-frame clones and is missing some. The data contain about 10,000 clones, roughly 80% of them seen just once; the ten biggest clones take up around 10%. Indicated treatment: randomized to nivolumab then ipilimumab (arm A) or the reverse (arm B). The sequenced sample was CD8+ T cells sorted from blood (inferred from file names), obtained from a patient given nivolumab and ipilimumab in sequence. These receptors were collected from a human donor with melanoma.

The rearrangement links TRBV5-4 to TRBJ2-1; D may be TRBD2 (6 bases). The CDR3 has 12 residues. V was pared by 3 bases and J by 7 bases, with 8 bases between. Germline lookup yields CDR1 SGHNT and CDR2 YYREEE (reference sequence). Written as DNA, the CDR3 is TGTGCCAGCAGCTCGACTAGGAATGAGCAGTTCTTC. The encoded protein is CASSSTRNEQFF.

This clone counts as large. The genes are TRBV14 and TRBJ2-5, with D uncertain. The CDR3 has 14 amino acids. V gave up 1 base and J gave up 1 base, with 7 bases separating them. Germline V lookup: CDR1 SGHDN, CDR2 FVKESK. In nucleotides, the CDR3 is TGTGCCAGCAGCCAAGCCCTCTCCCAAGAGACCCAGTACTTC. Its translation: CASSQALSQETQYF.

The chain couples TRBV2 to TRBJ2-7, with D unresolved. Trimming left V 4 bases short and J 6 bases short, with 4 bases between. Germline V gene data show CDR1 as SNHLY and CDR2 as FYNNEI. The CDR3 spans 10 residues. The CDR3, as DNA: TGTGCCAGCAGTGTCTCCGAGCAGTACTTC. Translated, it gives CASSVSEQYF.

There are a few counts of this clone. The V call is TRBV5-1, the J call TRBJ2-7; 10 bases are shared with TRBD2. Germline lookup yields CDR1 SGHRS and CDR2 YFSETQ. The CDR3 length is 16 residues. The V and J ends lost 0 bases and 5 bases, in that order; junction bases with no gene match: 8. The CDR3 region is CASSLAASGSGNEQYF. The CDR3, as DNA: TGCGCCAGCAGCTTGGCCGCTAGCGGGAGTGGAAACGAGCAGTACTTC.

V usage is TRBV5-4 and J usage is TRBJ2-1; D is unresolved. The CDR3 totals 16 residues. Germline-derived CDR1 and CDR2 are SGHNT and YYREEE (reference sequence). The V gene lost 7 bases and the J gene lost 2 bases, with 19 bases spanning the gap. CDR3 nucleotides: TGTGCCAGCGGATCTCTTTTCGCGGTGGCCTACAATGAGCAGTTCTTC. This codes for CASGSLFAVAYNEQFF.

The genes are TRBV28 and TRBJ2-2, with a weak D call TRBD2 (5 bases). The CDR3 runs to 15 residues. Germline CDR1 MDHEN, CDR2 SYDVKM. V shed 4 bases and J shed 0 bases, with 9 bases lying between them. The CDR3 loop reads CASSSASTNTGELFF. CDR3 in DNA: TGTGCCAGCAGTTCTGCTAGCACGAACACCGGGGAGCTGTTTTTT.

This clone was observed once. The genes are TRBV27 and TRBJ2-7; D uncertain. The V gene lost 5 bases and the J gene lost 5 bases, with 16 bases spanning the gap. Germline V CDR1 and CDR2: MNHEY, SMNVEV (reference sequence). CDR3 length: 14 residues. The CDR3 DNA reads TGTGCCAGCAGTAGCATGGCGGAGCGCCACGAGCAGTACTTC. It is translated as CASSSMAERHEQYF.